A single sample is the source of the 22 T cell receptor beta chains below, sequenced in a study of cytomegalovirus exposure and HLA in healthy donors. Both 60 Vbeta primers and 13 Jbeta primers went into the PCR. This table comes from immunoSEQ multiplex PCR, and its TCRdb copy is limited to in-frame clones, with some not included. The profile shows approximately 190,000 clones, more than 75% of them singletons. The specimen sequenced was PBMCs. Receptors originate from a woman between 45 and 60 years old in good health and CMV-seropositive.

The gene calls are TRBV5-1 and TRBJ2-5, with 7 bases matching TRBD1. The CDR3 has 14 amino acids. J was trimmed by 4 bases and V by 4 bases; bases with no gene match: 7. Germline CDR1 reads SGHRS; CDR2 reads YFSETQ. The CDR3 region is CASSGRQGGETQYF. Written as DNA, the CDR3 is TGCGCCAGCAGCGGCCGACAGGGTGGAGAGACCCAGTACTTC.

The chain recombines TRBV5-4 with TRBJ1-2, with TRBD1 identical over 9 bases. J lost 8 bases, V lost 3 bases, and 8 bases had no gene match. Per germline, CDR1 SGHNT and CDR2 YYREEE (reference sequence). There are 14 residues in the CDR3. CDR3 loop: CASSWNDRGGGYTF. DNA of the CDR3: TGTGCCAGCAGCTGGAATGACAGGGGGGGAGGCTACACCTTC.

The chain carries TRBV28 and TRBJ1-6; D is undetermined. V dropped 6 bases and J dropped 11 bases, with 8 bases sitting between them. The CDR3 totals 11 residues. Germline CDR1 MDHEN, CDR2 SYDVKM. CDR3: CASRQEAPLHF. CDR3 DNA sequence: TGTGCCAGCAGGCAGGAAGCACCCCTCCACTTT. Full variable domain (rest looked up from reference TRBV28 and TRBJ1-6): DVKVTQSSRYLVKRTGEKVFLECVQDMDHENMFWYRQDPGLGLRLIYFSYDVKMKEKGDIPEGYSVSREKKERFSLILESASTNQTSMYLCASRQEAPLHFGNGTRLTVT.

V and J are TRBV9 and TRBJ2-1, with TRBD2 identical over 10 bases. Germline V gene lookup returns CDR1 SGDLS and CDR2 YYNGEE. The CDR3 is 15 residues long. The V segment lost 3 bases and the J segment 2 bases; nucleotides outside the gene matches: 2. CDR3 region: CASSELAGAYNEQFF. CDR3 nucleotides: TGTGCCAGCAGCGAGCTAGCGGGGGCCTACAATGAGCAGTTCTTC.

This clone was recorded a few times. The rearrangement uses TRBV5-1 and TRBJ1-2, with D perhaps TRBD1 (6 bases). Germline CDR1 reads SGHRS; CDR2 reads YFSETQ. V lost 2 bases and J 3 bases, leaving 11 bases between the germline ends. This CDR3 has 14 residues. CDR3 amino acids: CASSLEGGDYGYTF. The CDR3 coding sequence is TGCGCCAGCAGCTTAGAAGGGGGTGACTATGGCTACACCTTC.

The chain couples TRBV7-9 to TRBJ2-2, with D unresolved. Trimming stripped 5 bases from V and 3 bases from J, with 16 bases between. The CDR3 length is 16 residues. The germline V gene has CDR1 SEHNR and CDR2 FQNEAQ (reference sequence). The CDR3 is CASSHPSPYYTGELFF. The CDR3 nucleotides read TGTGCCAGCAGCCACCCATCGCCCTACTACACCGGGGAGCTGTTTTTT. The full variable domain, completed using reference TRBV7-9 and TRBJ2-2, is DTGVSQNPRHKITKRGQNVTFRCDPISEHNRLYWYRQTLGQGPEFLTYFQNEAQLEKSRLLSDRFSAERPKGSFSTLEIQRTEQGDSAMYLCASSHPSPYYTGELFFGEGSRLTVL.

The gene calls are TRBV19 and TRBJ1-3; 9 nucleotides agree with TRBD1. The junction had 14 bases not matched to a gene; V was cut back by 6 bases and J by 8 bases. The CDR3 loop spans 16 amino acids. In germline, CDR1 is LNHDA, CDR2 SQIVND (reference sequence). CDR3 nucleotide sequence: TGTGCCAGTAGCCTCCGCGGGGACAGGGCGGGTCACACCATATATTTT. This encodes CASSLRGDRAGHTIYF. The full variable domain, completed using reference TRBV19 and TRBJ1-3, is DGGITQSPKYLFRKEGQNVTLSCEQNLNHDAMYWYRQDPGQGLRLIYYSQIVNDFQKGDIAEGYSVSREKKESFPLTVTSAQKNPTAFYLCASSLRGDRAGHTIYFGEGSWLTVV.

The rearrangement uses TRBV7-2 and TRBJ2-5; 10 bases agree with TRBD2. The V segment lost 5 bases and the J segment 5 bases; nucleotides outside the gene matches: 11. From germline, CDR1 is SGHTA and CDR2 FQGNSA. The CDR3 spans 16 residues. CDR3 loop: CASSTRLAGVRETQYF. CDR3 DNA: TGTGCCAGCAGCACTCGGCTAGCGGGGGTCCGGGAGACCCAGTACTTC.

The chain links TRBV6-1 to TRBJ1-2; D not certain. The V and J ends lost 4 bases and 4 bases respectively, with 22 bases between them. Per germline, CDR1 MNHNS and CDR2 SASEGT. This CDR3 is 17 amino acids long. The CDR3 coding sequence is TGTGCCAGCAGTGTAAAGACCCGCCAGGTCTACGGCTATGGCTACACCTTC. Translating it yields CASSVKTRQVYGYGYTF.

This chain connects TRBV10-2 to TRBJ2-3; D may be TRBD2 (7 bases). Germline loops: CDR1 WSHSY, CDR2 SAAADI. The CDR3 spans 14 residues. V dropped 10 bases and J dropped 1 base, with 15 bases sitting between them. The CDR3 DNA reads TGCGCCATGGGGGGGCAGGACCGCACAGATACGCAGTATTTT. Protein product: CAMGGQDRTDTQYF.

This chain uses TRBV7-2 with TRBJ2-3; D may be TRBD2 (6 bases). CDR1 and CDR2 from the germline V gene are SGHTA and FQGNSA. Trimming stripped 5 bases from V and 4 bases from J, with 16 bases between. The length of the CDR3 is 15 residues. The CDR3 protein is CASSAGLGDADTQYF. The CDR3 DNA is TGTGCCAGCAGCGCGGGATTGGGGGACGCAGATACGCAGTATTTT.

CDR3 protein: CASSPGGNTIYF. The CDR3 bases are TGTGCCAGCAGCCCGGGTGGAAACACCATATATTTT. The chain joins TRBV7-2 to TRBJ1-3, with D unclear. This CDR3 has 12 amino acids. CDR1 SGHTA and CDR2 FQGNSA come from the germline V gene. V was trimmed by 5 bases and J by 3 bases, leaving 5 bases between them.

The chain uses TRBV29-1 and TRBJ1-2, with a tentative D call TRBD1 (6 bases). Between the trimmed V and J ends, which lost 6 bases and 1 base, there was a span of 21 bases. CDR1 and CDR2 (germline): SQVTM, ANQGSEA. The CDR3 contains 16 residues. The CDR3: CSVEEPRGVLNYGYTF. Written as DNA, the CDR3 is TGCAGCGTCGAGGAACCCAGGGGAGTTCTTAACTATGGCTACACCTTC.

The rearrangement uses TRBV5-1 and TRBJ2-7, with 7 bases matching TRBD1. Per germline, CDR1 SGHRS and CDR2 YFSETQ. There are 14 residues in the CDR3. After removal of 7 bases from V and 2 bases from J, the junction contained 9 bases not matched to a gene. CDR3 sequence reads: CASARTGAAYEQYF. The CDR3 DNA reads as TGCGCCAGCGCAAGAACAGGGGCTGCCTACGAGCAGTACTTC.

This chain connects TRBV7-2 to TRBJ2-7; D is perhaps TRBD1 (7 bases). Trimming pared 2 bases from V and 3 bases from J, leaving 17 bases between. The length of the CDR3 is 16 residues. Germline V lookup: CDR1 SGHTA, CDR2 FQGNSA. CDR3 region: CASSLSGAGGNYEQYF. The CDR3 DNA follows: TGTGCCAGCAGCTTATCGGGGGCAGGGGGGAACTACGAGCAGTACTTC.

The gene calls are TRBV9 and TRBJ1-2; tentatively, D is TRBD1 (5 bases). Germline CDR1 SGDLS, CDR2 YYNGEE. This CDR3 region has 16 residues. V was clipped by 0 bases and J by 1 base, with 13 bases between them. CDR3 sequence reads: CASSVDDSYSNYGYTF. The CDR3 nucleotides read TGTGCCAGCAGCGTAGACGACAGTTATAGTAACTATGGCTACACCTTC.

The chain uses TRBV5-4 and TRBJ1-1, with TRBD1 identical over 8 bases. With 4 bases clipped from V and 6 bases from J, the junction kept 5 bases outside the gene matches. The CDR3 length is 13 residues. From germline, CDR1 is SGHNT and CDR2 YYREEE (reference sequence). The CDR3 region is CASSERTGPEAFF. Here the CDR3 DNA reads TGTGCCAGCAGCGAAAGGACAGGGCCTGAAGCTTTCTTT. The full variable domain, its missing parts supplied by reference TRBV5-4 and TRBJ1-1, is ETGVTQSPTHLIKTRGQQVTLRCSSQSGHNTVSWYQQALGQGPQFIFQYYREEENGRGNFPPRFSGLQFPNYSSELNVNALELDDSALYLCASSERTGPEAFFGQGTRLTVV.

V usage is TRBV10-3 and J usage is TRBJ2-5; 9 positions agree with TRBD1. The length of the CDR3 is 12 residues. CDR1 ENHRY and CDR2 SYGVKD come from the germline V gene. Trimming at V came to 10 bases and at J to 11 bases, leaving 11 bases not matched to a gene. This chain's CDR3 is CATRDRVKEQYF. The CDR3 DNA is TGTGCCACCCGGGACAGGGTCAAGGAGCAGTACTTC.

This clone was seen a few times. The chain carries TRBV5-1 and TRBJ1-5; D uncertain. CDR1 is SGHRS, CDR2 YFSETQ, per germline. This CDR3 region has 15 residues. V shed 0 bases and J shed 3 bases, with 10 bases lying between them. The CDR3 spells CASSLDPAPNQPQHF. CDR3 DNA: TGCGCCAGCAGCTTGGATCCAGCGCCCAATCAGCCCCAGCATTTT.

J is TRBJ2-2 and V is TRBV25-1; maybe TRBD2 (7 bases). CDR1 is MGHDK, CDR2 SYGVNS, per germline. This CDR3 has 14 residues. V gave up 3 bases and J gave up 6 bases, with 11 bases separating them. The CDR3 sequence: CASSDRGAAGELFF. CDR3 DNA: TGTGCCAGCAGTGACCGGGGGGCGGCCGGGGAGCTGTTTTTT.

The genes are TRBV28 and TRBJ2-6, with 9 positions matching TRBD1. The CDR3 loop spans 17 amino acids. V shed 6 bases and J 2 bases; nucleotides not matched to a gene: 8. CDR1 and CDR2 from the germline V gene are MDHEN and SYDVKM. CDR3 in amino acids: CASRPDRGTPGANVLTF. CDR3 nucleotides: TGTGCCAGCAGACCGGACAGGGGCACGCCTGGGGCCAACGTCCTGACTTTC.

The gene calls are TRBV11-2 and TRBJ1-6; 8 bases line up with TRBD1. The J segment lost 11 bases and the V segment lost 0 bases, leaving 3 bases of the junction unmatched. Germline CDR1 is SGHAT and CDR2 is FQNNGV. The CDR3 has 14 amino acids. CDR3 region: CASSLDRGRTPLHF. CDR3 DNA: TGTGCCAGCAGCTTAGACAGGGGGCGTACACCCCTCCACTTT. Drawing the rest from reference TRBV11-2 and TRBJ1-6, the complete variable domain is EAGVAQSPRYKIIEKRQSVAFWCNPISGHATLYWYQQILGQGPKLLIQFQNNGVVDDSQLPKDRFSAERLKGVDSTLKIQPAKLEDSAVYLCASSLDRGRTPLHFGNGTRLTVT.